This T cell receptor beta chain is drawn from a study of control samples from healthy donors and cancer patients. The protocol was immunoSEQ multiplex PCR, while the TCRdb copy is restricted to in-frame clones and leaves out a portion. Of 190,000 or so clones listed, 90% to 95% were seen once; the top ten hold roughly 1.5%. Germline-derived CDR1 and CDR2 are LGHDT and YNNKEL (reference sequence). The CDR3 contains 19 residues. Germline trimming cut 4 bases from V and 0 bases from J; bases unmatched to any gene: 12. V gene TRBV3-1 (or the pseudogene TRBV3-2) combines with J gene TRBJ1-6, with 7 positions matching TRBD1. The origin of this receptor is a young man in good health. Sequencing was done on a sample of blood. CDR3 sequence: CASSRPVTGLSSYNSPLHF. The CDR3, as DNA: TGTGCCAGCAGCCGACCGGTGACAGGGCTCAGCTCCTATAATTCACCCCTCCACTTT.